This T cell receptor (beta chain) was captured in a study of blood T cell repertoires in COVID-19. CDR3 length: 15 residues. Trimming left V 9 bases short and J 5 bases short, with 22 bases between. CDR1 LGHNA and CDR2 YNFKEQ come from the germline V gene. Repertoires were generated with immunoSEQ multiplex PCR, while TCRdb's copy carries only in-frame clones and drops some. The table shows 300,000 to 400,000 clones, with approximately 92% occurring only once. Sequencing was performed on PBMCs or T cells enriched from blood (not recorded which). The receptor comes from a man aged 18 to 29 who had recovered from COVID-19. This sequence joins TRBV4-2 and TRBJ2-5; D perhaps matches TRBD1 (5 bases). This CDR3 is CASESRQGVGETQYF. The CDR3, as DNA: TGTGCCAGTGAATCTCGCCAGGGTGTTGGGGAGACCCAGTACTTC.